This TCR beta chain was captured in a study of T cell changes during pregnancy in multiple sclerosis. Profiled with immunoSEQ multiplex PCR; TCRdb holds only in-frame clones, not every one. The table has around 60,000 clones, more than 90% seen once. The V gene's germline CDR1 is GTSNPN and CDR2 SVGIG (reference sequence). The CDR3 contains 13 residues. Trimming took 2 bases from V and 3 from J; bases not matched to a gene: 4. The chain uses TRBV30 and TRBJ2-7, with 7 bases identical to TRBD1. The TCR comes from a female donor with multiple sclerosis, enrolled in a pregnancy study. The material was peripheral blood, obtained in the second trimester of pregnancy. CDR3 nucleotides: TGTGCCTGGAGTTATGGGACAGACTACGAGCAGTACTTC. It codes for CAWSYGTDYEQYF.